A single sample is the source of the 17 T cell receptor beta chains below, sequenced in a study of cytomegalovirus exposure and HLA in healthy donors. Use of 60 Vbeta and 13 Jbeta primers characterized the PCR. This table comes from immunoSEQ multiplex PCR, and its TCRdb copy is limited to in-frame clones, with some not included. The sample lists 200,000 to 300,000 clones; approximately 84% were seen once. The sequenced material came from PBMCs. The source is a woman aged 40 to 50 in good health and CMV-seropositive.

This clone was observed a single time. This chain links TRBV2 with TRBJ1-2; weak D call: TRBD1 (5 bases). Trimming pared 6 bases from V and 4 bases from J, leaving 15 bases between. This CDR3 region has 14 residues. Germline V gene sequence: CDR1 SNHLY, CDR2 FYNNEI. The chain's CDR3 is CASRDDSSLYGYTF. Written as DNA, the CDR3 is TGTGCCAGCAGGGATGACAGTAGTCTCTATGGCTACACCTTC.

V usage is TRBV11-3 and J usage is TRBJ1-1, with 8 bases fitting TRBD1. This CDR3 has 15 amino acids. V shed 3 bases, J shed 1 base, and the junction held 4 bases outside the gene matches. Germline V gives CDR1 SGHNT, CDR2 YENEEA. CDR3 residues: CASSFRTGKNTEAFF. In nucleotides, the CDR3 is TGTGCCAGCAGCTTCCGGACAGGGAAGAACACTGAAGCTTTCTTT.

The CDR3 here is CASRGQGTGNGEQFF. The DNA for the CDR3 is TGTGCCAGCAGAGGCCAGGGGACAGGGAACGGTGAGCAGTTCTTC. The V call is TRBV6-4, the J call TRBJ2-1, with TRBD1 identical over 9 bases. CDR1 MRHNA and CDR2 SNTAGT come from the germline V gene. The CDR3 is 15 amino acids. Unmatched junction bases numbered 12, after V lost 6 bases and J lost 9 bases.

The CDR3 loop reads CSVWGSLAGEKLFF. CDR3 in DNA: TGCAGCGTTTGGGGAAGCTTAGCAGGGGAAAAACTGTTTTTT. The chain employs TRBV29-1 and TRBJ1-4; tentative D call: TRBD1 (5 bases). Germline CDR1 and CDR2: SQVTM and ANQGSEA. The CDR3 spans 14 residues. Trimming took 5 bases from V and 8 from J, leaving 18 bases between them.

This rearrangement joins TRBV18 to TRBJ1-5, with a possible D match to TRBD1 (6 bases). V was pared by 5 bases and J by 7 bases, with 18 bases between. This CDR3 has 15 amino acids. The germline V gene encodes CDR1 KGHSH and CDR2 LQKENI. The CDR3 DNA sequence: TGTGCCAGCTCAGAACAGGGAGAACGACGCCAGCCCCAGCATTTT. Residues: CASSEQGERRQPQHF. The full variable domain, rest sourced from reference TRBV18 and TRBJ1-5, is NAGVMQNPRHLVRRRGQEARLRCSPMKGHSHVYWYRQLPEEGLKFMVYLQKENIIDESGMPKERFSAEFPKEGPSILRIQQVVRGDSAAYFCASSEQGERRQPQHFGDGTRLSIL.

J is TRBJ2-1 and V is TRBV19; 12 nucleotides agree with TRBD1. In germline, CDR1 is LNHDA, CDR2 SQIVND (reference sequence). CDR3 length: 15 amino acids. V lost 7 bases, J lost 5 bases, and 6 bases stayed unmatched. The CDR3 coding sequence is TGTGCCAGTACTACGGGACAGGGGGCAGACAATGAGCAGTTCTTC. Translating it yields CASTTGQGADNEQFF.

This clone was counted a few times. The J gene is TRBJ1-5, the V gene TRBV6-1; D not resolved. V lost 8 bases and J 3 bases, leaving 14 bases between the germline ends. Germline loops: CDR1 MNHNS, CDR2 SASEGT. The CDR3 runs to 14 residues. This chain's CDR3 is CASGLTADNQPQHF. CDR3 nucleotides: TGTGCCAGCGGCTTAACAGCGGACAATCAGCCCCAGCATTTT.

The chain has TRBV4-3 and TRBJ2-2; TRBD2 agrees at 8 bases. The CDR3 is made up of 18 amino acids. CDR1 and CDR2 (germline): LGHNA, YSLEER. With 0 bases clipped from V and 1 base from J, the junction kept 7 bases outside the gene matches. CDR3 bases: TGCGCCAGCAGCCAAGATGGTGGTAGCGGGATGAACACCGGGGAGCTGTTTTTT. It is translated as CASSQDGGSGMNTGELFF.

The chain links TRBV5-1 to TRBJ2-2; 8 bases fit TRBD1. J lost 4 bases, V lost 0 bases, and 5 bases had no gene match. Germline V gene lookup returns CDR1 SGHRS and CDR2 YFSETQ. The CDR3 contains 16 residues. CDR3 residues: CASSLAGDRGTGELFF. In DNA form, the CDR3 reads TGCGCCAGCAGCTTGGCCGGCGACAGGGGCACCGGGGAGCTGTTTTTT.

The CDR3 coding sequence is TGTGCCTGGAGAAGGTTAGCGGGAGTAAGAAATGAGCAGTTCTTC. Protein: CAWRRLAGVRNEQFF. V is TRBV30 and J is TRBJ2-1, with 9 bases matching TRBD2. This CDR3 is 15 amino acids long. Unmatched junction bases numbered 10, after V lost 3 bases and J lost 7 bases. Germline-derived CDR1 and CDR2 are GTSNPN and SVGIG (reference sequence).

The chain has TRBV15 and TRBJ1-3; possibly TRBD1 for D (6 bases). Germline assignment: CDR1 LNHNV and CDR2 YYDKDF (reference sequence). The CDR3 contains 18 residues. Trimming pared 2 bases from V and 3 bases from J, leaving 20 bases between. CDR3 bases: TGTGCCACCAGCAGACCTTCAGGGGACGGGGTGCTTGGAAACACCATATATTTT. Protein product: CATSRPSGDGVLGNTIYF.

This sequence joins TRBV4-1 and TRBJ2-2; 8 bases are shared with TRBD2. The CDR3 loop spans 18 amino acids. V was pared by 4 bases and J by 0 bases, with 10 bases of the junction left unmatched. Germline V lookup: CDR1 MGHRA, CDR2 YSYEKL. The CDR3 loop is CASSRLTYSGTNTGELFF. The CDR3 DNA reads TGCGCCAGCAGCCGACTTACTTATAGCGGGACGAACACCGGGGAGCTGTTTTTT.

The V call is TRBV7-9, the J call TRBJ2-1, with 9 bases identical to TRBD2. V lost 3 bases to trimming and J lost 0 bases; unmatched junction nucleotides: 0. The CDR3 contains 15 residues. Germline CDR1 is SEHNR and CDR2 is FQNEAQ (reference sequence). The CDR3 protein is CASSFSGSSYNEQFF. The CDR3 region has the DNA TGTGCCAGCAGCTTTAGCGGGAGCTCCTACAATGAGCAGTTCTTC.

The gene calls are TRBV19 and TRBJ2-4, with a weak D call TRBD1 (5 bases). Deletions cut 5 bases from V and 14 bases from J, with 19 bases between. CDR1 LNHDA and CDR2 SQIVND come from the germline V gene (reference sequence). The CDR3 loop spans 13 amino acids. This CDR3 is CASSYSRDNEKYF. CDR3 in DNA: TGTGCCAGTAGTTATAGCAGGGATAATGAGAAGTACTTC.

This clone was seen a single time. This rearrangement joins TRBV5-1 to TRBJ2-3; 8 bases agree with TRBD2. The germline CDR1 and CDR2 sequences are SGHRS and YFSETQ. The CDR3 is made up of 18 amino acids. The V segment lost 0 bases and the J segment 6 bases; nucleotides outside the gene matches: 15. The CDR3 reads CASSLAVVREGPVDTQYF. The CDR3 DNA follows: TGCGCCAGCAGCTTGGCCGTTGTACGGGAGGGACCCGTGGATACGCAGTATTTT.

CDR3 amino acids: CASSFPRGRNSPLHF. CDR3 sequence (DNA): TGTGCCAGCAGTTTCCCCAGGGGACGGAATTCACCCCTCCACTTT. V is TRBV28 and J is TRBJ1-6; perhaps TRBD1 as D (6 bases). Trimming stripped 3 bases from V and 7 bases from J, with 13 bases between. The CDR3 loop spans 15 amino acids. The germline V gene has CDR1 MDHEN and CDR2 SYDVKM.

This chain links TRBV5-1 with TRBJ2-5, with D uncertain. CDR3 size: 12 residues. Germline CDR1 SGHRS, CDR2 YFSETQ. Trimming removed 1 base from V and 5 bases from J, with 6 bases in between. The CDR3, as DNA: TGCGCCAGCAGCTTGTCACTGGAGACCCAGTACTTC. It specifies CASSLSLETQYF.